The clone carrying this T cell receptor (beta chain) was picked up a small number of times. Its antigen is unknown. This sample stems from a study of beta chain features in type 1 diabetes. Study in general: Researchers looked at roughly 100,000,000 sorted cells across all samples. Study-wide findings and caveats: A moderate, significant TCRB CDR3 shortening appeared in type 1 diabetes across four CD4+ subsets.

The whole isolated RNA underwent reverse transcription, so sequencing captured expressed TCRB transcripts. Each sample of naive, central memory or regulatory T cells had, on average, about 3.6 million reads. TCRdb's copy holds only in-frame clones and misses some; the assay was immunoSEQ multiplex PCR. The table includes hundreds of thousands of clones, over 12% detected once. Looked up from germline, CDR1 is SNHLY and CDR2 is FYNNEI. CDR3 length equals 13 residues. Between the trimmed V and J ends, which lost 6 bases and 6 bases, there was a span of 14 bases. Donors underwent one heparinised blood draw, 100 to 150 mL on average.

This receptor was identified in a young man with type 1 diabetes. The V and J genes are TRBV2 and TRBJ1-2; D may be TRBD1 (6 bases). Material: naive CD4+ T cells from blood. DNA for the CDR3: TGTGCCAGCAGCCCCAGGGGATGGGATGGCTACACCTTC. Translated, it gives CASSPRGWDGYTF.